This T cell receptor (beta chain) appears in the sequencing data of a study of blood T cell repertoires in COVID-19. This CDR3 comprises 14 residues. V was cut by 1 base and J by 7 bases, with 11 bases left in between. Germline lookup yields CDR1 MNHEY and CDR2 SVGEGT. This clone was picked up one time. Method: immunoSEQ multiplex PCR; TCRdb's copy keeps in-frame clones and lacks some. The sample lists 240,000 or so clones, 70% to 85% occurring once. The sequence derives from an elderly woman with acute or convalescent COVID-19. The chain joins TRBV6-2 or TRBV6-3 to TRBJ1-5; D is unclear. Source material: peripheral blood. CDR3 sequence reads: CASSYLNTRQPQHF. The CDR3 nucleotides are TGTGCCAGCAGTTACTTAAATACGCGCCAGCCCCAGCATTTT.